One sample yielded the 31 T cell receptor beta chains listed below, sequenced in a study of blood T cell repertoires in COVID-19. Here immunoSEQ multiplex PCR was the method, and the copy in TCRdb shows in-frame clones only, minus some. Altogether fewer than 250,000 clones are present, 83% being singletons, with the ten largest covering 3.6%. Sequencing used PBMCs or T cells enriched from blood (not recorded which). The receptor source for this set is a woman aged 40 to 49 who had been exposed to COVID-19.

This clone occurred a few times. This chain connects TRBV7-9 to TRBJ1-1; D gene uncertain. The V end lost 5 bases, the J end lost 6 bases, and 16 bases lay between the germline ends. The CDR3 sequence is 14 residues long. CDR1 SEHNR and CDR2 FQNEAQ come from the germline V gene (reference sequence). DNA of the CDR3: TGTGCCAGCAGCATGGAGAGAACATGGCCTGAAGCTTTCTTT. The encoded protein is CASSMERTWPEAFF.

The chain combines TRBV19 with TRBJ2-6; weak D call: TRBD1 (6 bases). V was clipped by 7 bases and J by 7 bases, with 11 bases between them. The CDR3 extends over 13 amino acids. In germline, CDR1 is LNHDA, CDR2 SQIVND (reference sequence). As DNA, the CDR3 is TGTGCCAGTACCCCACAGGGAGCCAACGTCCTGACTTTC. Amino acids: CASTPQGANVLTF. Supplemented by reference TRBV19 and TRBJ2-6, the full variable domain reads DGGITQSPKYLFRKEGQNVTLSCEQNLNHDAMYWYRQDPGQGLRLIYYSQIVNDFQKGDIAEGYSVSREKKESFPLTVTSAQKNPTAFYLCASTPQGANVLTFGAGSRLTVL.

The chain uses TRBV5-4 and TRBJ1-6; TRBD1 is a possible D gene (6 bases). V was trimmed by 0 bases and J by 4 bases, leaving 11 bases between them. Germline assignment: CDR1 SGHNT and CDR2 YYREEE (reference sequence). This CDR3 has 16 residues. CDR3 coding DNA: TGTGCCAGCAGCTTGGGAGGGGGAACATATAATTCACCCCTCCACTTT. Translated, it gives CASSLGGGTYNSPLHF.

The V call is TRBV10-3, the J call TRBJ2-5, with 7 bases fitting TRBD1. The J segment lost 5 bases and the V segment lost 6 bases, leaving 6 bases of the junction unmatched. Germline CDR1 and CDR2: ENHRY and SYGVKD. CDR3 length: 13 amino acids. The CDR3: CAIRRGQAETQYF. DNA of the CDR3: TGTGCCATCAGGAGAGGACAGGCGGAGACCCAGTACTTC.

This clone was seen a single time. CDR3: CASSYPGTPQETQYF. The CDR3 DNA reads as TGTGCCAGCAGCTACCCCGGGACACCTCAAGAGACCCAGTACTTC. The chain employs TRBV5-6 and TRBJ2-5; maybe TRBD1 (6 bases). Trimming took 3 bases from V and 2 from J, leaving 14 bases between them. Per the germline V gene, CDR1 is SGHDT and CDR2 is YYEEEE. This CDR3 has 15 residues.

This clone was seen a single time. This chain uses TRBV29-1 with TRBJ2-3, with a tentative D call TRBD1 (6 bases). Germline V CDR1 and CDR2: SQVTM, ANQGSEA. The CDR3 has 14 amino acids. Trimming removed 5 bases at V and 3 bases at J, with 15 bases between. Here the CDR3 reads CSVLTGYGTDTQYF. The CDR3 DNA reads TGCAGCGTTTTAACAGGGTATGGAACAGATACGCAGTATTTT.

The gene calls are TRBV7-3 and TRBJ2-1, with 11 bases lining up with TRBD2. This CDR3 comprises 15 residues. Germline lookup yields CDR1 SGHTA and CDR2 FQGTGA. Losses at the gene ends were 5 bases for V and 9 bases for J; bases not matched to a gene: 9. CDR3 residues: CASSPNSGGAGEQFF. Written as DNA, the CDR3 is TGTGCCAGCAGCCCCAATAGCGGGGGGGCTGGTGAGCAGTTCTTC.

The gene calls are TRBV10-3 and TRBJ1-4, with no clear D. V shed 0 bases and J shed 6 bases, with 11 bases lying between them. CDR1 ENHRY and CDR2 SYGVKD come from the germline V gene. There are 15 residues in the CDR3. The chain's CDR3 is CAISESIRNYEKLFF. The CDR3 coding sequence is TGTGCCATCAGTGAGTCGATCAGGAATTATGAAAAACTGTTTTTT.

This clone was recorded only once. The V gene is TRBV28, the J gene TRBJ2-7; 11 bases are shared with TRBD1. The V gene's germline CDR1 is MDHEN and CDR2 SYDVKM. The CDR3 has 16 residues. After removal of 7 bases from V and 1 base from J, the junction contained 9 bases not matched to a gene. CDR3 sequence: CASTLGGTGGSYEQYF. In nucleotides, the CDR3 is TGTGCCAGCACCCTTGGTGGGACAGGGGGGTCCTACGAGCAGTACTTC.

V usage is TRBV6-6 and J usage is TRBJ2-3; 8 bases line up with TRBD1. V gave up 2 bases and J gave up 4 bases; unmatched junction bases: 5. The CDR3 runs to 15 residues. In germline, CDR1 is MNHNY, CDR2 SVGAGI (reference sequence). CDR3: CASSYRTGLADTQYF. The CDR3 region has the DNA TGTGCCAGCAGTTACCGGACAGGGTTGGCAGATACGCAGTATTTT.

This chain joins TRBV2 and TRBJ2-7, with 8 bases lining up with TRBD2. Germline values: CDR1 SNHLY, CDR2 FYNNEI. The CDR3 consists of 15 residues. The trim removed 3 bases at V and 2 bases at J, leaving 6 bases unmatched. The CDR3 sequence: CASSEVAGGPYEQYF. The CDR3 DNA reads as TGTGCCAGCAGTGAGGTGGCGGGGGGTCCCTACGAGCAGTACTTC. Combining the CDR3 with reference TRBV2 and TRBJ2-7 gives the whole variable domain EPEVTQTPSHQVTQMGQEVILRCVPISNHLYFYWYRQILGQKVEFLVSFYNNEISEKSEIFDDQFSVERPDGSNFTLKIRSTKLEDSAMYFCASSEVAGGPYEQYFGPGTRLTVT.

This sequence joins TRBV19 and TRBJ1-5, with TRBD1 identical over 8 bases. This CDR3 is built from 15 residues. Germline V lookup: CDR1 LNHDA, CDR2 SQIVND (reference sequence). J gave up 5 bases and V 11 bases, and 14 bases lay outside the gene matches. CDR3 nucleotides: TGTGCCTCAGGGGCCCTGGACAGGGTAGATCAGCCCCAGCATTTT. This translates into CASGALDRVDQPQHF.

The chain combines TRBV5-1 with TRBJ2-7, with 7 nucleotides matching TRBD2. Germline V gene lookup returns CDR1 SGHRS and CDR2 YFSETQ. The CDR3 covers 12 residues. The J segment lost 6 bases and the V segment lost 4 bases, leaving 4 bases of the junction unmatched. Written as DNA, the CDR3 is TGCGCCAGCAGCCGGACGGGGGGCGAGCAGTACTTC. This encodes CASSRTGGEQYF.

The V and J genes are TRBV19 and TRBJ1-5, with D possibly being TRBD1 (6 bases). Per the germline V gene, CDR1 is LNHDA and CDR2 is SQIVND (reference sequence). V was pared by 3 bases and J by 5 bases, with 14 bases between. The CDR3 extends over 15 amino acids. The CDR3 nucleotides are TGTGCCAGTAGTATCCCCTCGGCAGGGGATCAGCCCCAGCATTTT. It specifies CASSIPSAGDQPQHF.

The chain uses TRBV30 and TRBJ1-2; no firm D call. This CDR3 spans 12 amino acids. The ends were cut back, 3 bases at V and 6 bases at J, with 11 bases in the middle. Germline CDR1 GTSNPN, CDR2 SVGIG (reference sequence). CDR3: CAWSPRGDGYTF. CDR3 DNA sequence: TGTGCCTGGAGCCCGCGGGGTGATGGCTACACCTTC.

The V and J genes are TRBV3-1 (or the pseudogene TRBV3-2) and TRBJ1-3; the match to TRBD1 covers 12 bases. Germline CDR1 reads LGHDT; CDR2 reads YNNKEL (reference sequence). With V trimmed by 2 bases and J by 4 bases, 6 bases remained unmatched. There are 17 residues in the CDR3. The CDR3 DNA is TGTGCCAGCAGCCAACCGGGACAGGGGGCGTGGGGAAACACCATATATTTT. Amino acid sequence: CASSQPGQGAWGNTIYF.

The V gene is TRBV29-1, the J gene TRBJ2-7; 9 nucleotides agree with TRBD2. After removal of 7 bases from V and 3 bases from J, the junction contained 4 bases not matched to a gene. Germline assignment: CDR1 SQVTM and CDR2 ANQGSEA. This CDR3 region has 12 residues. The CDR3 here is CSATTSGYEQYF. The DNA for the CDR3 is TGCAGCGCGACGACTAGCGGCTACGAGCAGTACTTC.

This clone was detected only once. This chain links TRBV10-1 with TRBJ1-6, with 10 nucleotides matching TRBD1. Unmatched junction bases numbered 4, after V lost 10 bases and J lost 1 base. This CDR3 region has 15 residues. The V gene's germline CDR1 is WNHNN and CDR2 SYGVQD (reference sequence). Here the CDR3 DNA reads TGCGCCAAGCGGACAGGGGGATCCTATAATTCACCCCTCCACTTT. Translating it yields CAKRTGGSYNSPLHF.

The V call is TRBV2, the J call TRBJ2-1, with TRBD2 matching 7 bases. J was trimmed by 8 bases and V by 11 bases; bases with no gene match: 15. Germline V gene sequence: CDR1 SNHLY, CDR2 FYNNEI. This CDR3 contains 14 residues. CDR3 loop: CAGSLAGPRDEQFF. In DNA form, the CDR3 reads TGTGCCGGGTCTTTAGCGGGTCCCCGGGATGAGCAGTTCTTC. Full variable domain (rest looked up from reference TRBV2 and TRBJ2-1): EPEVTQTPSHQVTQMGQEVILRCVPISNHLYFYWYRQILGQKVEFLVSFYNNEISEKSEIFDDQFSVERPDGSNFTLKIRSTKLEDSAMYFCAGSLAGPRDEQFFGPGTRLTVL.

This clone was counted a single time. The chain links TRBV27 to TRBJ1-4; TRBD1 matches at 11 bases. Germline lookup yields CDR1 MNHEY and CDR2 SMNVEV (reference sequence). Trimming removed 5 bases from V and 7 bases from J; junction bases left unmatched: 6. CDR3 length: 15 amino acids. CDR3 DNA: TGTGCCAGCAGTGCCGGACAGGGGGCGCGTGAAAAACTGTTTTTT. Translating it yields CASSAGQGAREKLFF.

This sequence joins TRBV5-1 and TRBJ1-1, with 8 bases lining up with TRBD1. This CDR3 comprises 17 residues. V lost 3 bases and J lost 4; bases outside the gene matches: 14. Germline values: CDR1 SGHRS, CDR2 YFSETQ. CDR3 residues: CASSSYSRGRGGTEAFF. CDR3 bases: TGCGCCAGCAGCTCATACAGCAGGGGGCGCGGTGGCACTGAAGCTTTCTTT.

The chain carries TRBV3-1 (or the pseudogene TRBV3-2) and TRBJ2-1, with TRBD2 matching over 8 bases. Germline V lookup: CDR1 LGHDT, CDR2 YNNKEL (reference sequence). The CDR3 length is 17 residues. The ends lost 2 bases at V and 5 bases at J; junction bases unmatched: 11. The chain's CDR3 is CASSQFGFSGGHNEQFF. DNA of the CDR3: TGTGCCAGCAGCCAATTTGGGTTCAGCGGGGGCCACAATGAGCAGTTCTTC.

The chain recombines TRBV7-9 with TRBJ2-5; tentatively, D is TRBD2 (6 bases). The CDR3 extends over 16 amino acids. V lost 1 base and J lost 4, with 16 bases in between. The V gene's germline CDR1 is SEHNR and CDR2 FQNEAQ (reference sequence). The CDR3 sequence is CASSLGERVVLETQYF. CDR3 in DNA: TGTGCCAGCAGCTTAGGGGAGCGGGTTGTTCTAGAGACCCAGTACTTC.

The chain is built from TRBV9 and TRBJ2-2; perhaps TRBD1 as D (6 bases). The V gene lost 0 bases and the J gene lost 6 bases, with 12 bases spanning the gap. Germline CDR1 and CDR2: SGDLS and YYNGEE. This CDR3 has 15 amino acids. CDR3 residues: CASSVDEGTSGELFF. CDR3 nucleotide sequence: TGTGCCAGCAGCGTAGACGAGGGGACATCCGGGGAGCTGTTTTTT.

The chain joins TRBV7-2 to TRBJ2-7, with TRBD1 matching 7 bases. The CDR3 is made up of 14 amino acids. V lost 6 bases, J lost 4 bases, and 9 bases stayed unmatched. Germline CDR1 and CDR2: SGHTA and FQGNSA. CDR3 amino acids: CASSPQGGAYEQYF. The CDR3 coding sequence is TGTGCCAGCAGTCCACAAGGGGGCGCGTACGAGCAGTACTTC.

The CDR3 nucleotides are TGTGCCAGCAGGAGAAGGGGTGAGGTGCAGCCCCAGCATTTT. Residues: CASRRRGEVQPQHF. V gene TRBV27 combines with J gene TRBJ1-5; maybe TRBD1 (5 bases). Germline V gene lookup returns CDR1 MNHEY and CDR2 SMNVEV (reference sequence). This CDR3 is built from 14 residues. Trimming left V 6 bases short and J 7 bases short, with 16 bases between.

For the CDR3, the DNA is TGTGCCAGCAGCGCTAGCGGGACCCCCACAGATACGCAGTATTTT. Its protein is CASSASGTPTDTQYF. The chain joins TRBV7-2 to TRBJ2-3; 9 bases align to TRBD2. The length of the CDR3 is 15 residues. J gave up 2 bases and V 5 bases, and 5 bases lay outside the gene matches. Germline lookup yields CDR1 SGHTA and CDR2 FQGNSA.

The chain combines TRBV28 with TRBJ1-2; perhaps TRBD1 as D (5 bases). The CDR3 has 17 amino acids. V dropped 3 bases and J dropped 7 bases, with 24 bases sitting between them. Germline CDR1 is MDHEN and CDR2 is SYDVKM. DNA for the CDR3: TGTGCCAGCAGTTTTGCGGGGGTAGGTCCAATCGTTCGTGGCTACACCTTC. Protein product: CASSFAGVGPIVRGYTF.

The gene calls are TRBV19 and TRBJ2-7; unclear D gene. V was clipped by 4 bases and J by 0 bases, with 13 bases between them. Germline V gives CDR1 LNHDA, CDR2 SQIVND (reference sequence). The CDR3 is 15 amino acids. This chain's CDR3 is CASSTGLTVSYEQYF. The DNA for the CDR3 is TGTGCCAGTAGTACCGGCCTCACAGTCTCCTACGAGCAGTACTTC.

The V and J genes are TRBV18 and TRBJ1-4; D is ambiguous. The germline CDR1 and CDR2 sequences are KGHSH and LQKENI. The ends were cut back, 1 base at V and 4 bases at J, with 7 bases in the middle. This CDR3 region has 14 residues. Here the CDR3 reads CASSPRADNEKLFF. The CDR3 nucleotides read TGTGCCAGCTCACCACGGGCTGATAATGAAAAACTGTTTTTT.

The chain links TRBV10-3 to TRBJ1-1, with D perhaps TRBD1 (5 bases). V gave up 2 bases and J gave up 7 bases, with 11 bases separating them. The CDR3 length is 13 residues. Germline loops: CDR1 ENHRY, CDR2 SYGVKD. Here the CDR3 reads CAISEGGGYEAFF. In DNA, the CDR3 is TGTGCCATCAGTGAGGGCGGGGGATATGAAGCTTTCTTT.